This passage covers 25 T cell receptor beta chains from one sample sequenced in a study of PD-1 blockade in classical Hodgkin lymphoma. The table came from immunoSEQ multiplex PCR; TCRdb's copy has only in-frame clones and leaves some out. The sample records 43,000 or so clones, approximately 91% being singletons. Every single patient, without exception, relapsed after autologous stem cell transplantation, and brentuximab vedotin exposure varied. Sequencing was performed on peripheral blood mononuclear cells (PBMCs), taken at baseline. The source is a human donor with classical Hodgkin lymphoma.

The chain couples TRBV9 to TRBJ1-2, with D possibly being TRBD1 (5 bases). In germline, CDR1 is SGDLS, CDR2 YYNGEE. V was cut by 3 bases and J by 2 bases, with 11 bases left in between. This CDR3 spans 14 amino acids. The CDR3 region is CASSGGTANYGYTF. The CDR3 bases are TGTGCCAGCAGCGGGGGGACGGCCAACTATGGCTACACCTTC.

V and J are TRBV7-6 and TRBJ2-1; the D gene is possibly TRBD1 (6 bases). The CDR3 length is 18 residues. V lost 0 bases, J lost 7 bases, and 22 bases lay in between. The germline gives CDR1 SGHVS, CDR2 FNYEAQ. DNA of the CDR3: TGTGCCAGCAGCTTAGCGCCCCCCTACAGGGTAACGGGGAATGAGCAGTTCTTC. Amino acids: CASSLAPPYRVTGNEQFF.

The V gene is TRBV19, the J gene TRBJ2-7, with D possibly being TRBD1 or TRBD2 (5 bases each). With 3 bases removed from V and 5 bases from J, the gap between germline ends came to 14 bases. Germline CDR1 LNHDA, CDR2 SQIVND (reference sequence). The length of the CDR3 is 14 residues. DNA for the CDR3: TGTGCCAGTAGTATCGGGACGCAAAAACACGAGCAGTACTTC. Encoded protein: CASSIGTQKHEQYF.

The CDR3 here is CASSSPIRLAGYNEQFF. In nucleotides, the CDR3 is TGTGCCAGCAGCTCACCAATCCGACTAGCGGGATACAATGAGCAGTTCTTC. This sequence joins TRBV5-4 and TRBJ2-1, with 11 bases lining up with TRBD2. Germline V gives CDR1 SGHNT, CDR2 YYREEE (reference sequence). V shed 3 bases, J shed 4 bases, and the junction held 9 bases outside the gene matches. This CDR3 region has 17 residues.

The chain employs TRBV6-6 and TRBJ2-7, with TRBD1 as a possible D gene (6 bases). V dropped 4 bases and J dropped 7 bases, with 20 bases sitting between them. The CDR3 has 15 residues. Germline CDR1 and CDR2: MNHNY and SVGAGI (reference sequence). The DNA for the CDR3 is TGTGCCAGCAGTTTCTCAGGGGATGGCTTCCGGGAGCAGTACTTC. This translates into CASSFSGDGFREQYF.

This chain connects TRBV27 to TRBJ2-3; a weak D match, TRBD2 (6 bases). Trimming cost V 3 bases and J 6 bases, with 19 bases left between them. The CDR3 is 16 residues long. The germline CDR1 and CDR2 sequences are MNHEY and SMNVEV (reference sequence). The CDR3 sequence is CASSFPGPEGGDTQYF. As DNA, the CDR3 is TGTGCCAGCAGTTTTCCGGGACCGGAGGGCGGTGATACGCAGTATTTT.

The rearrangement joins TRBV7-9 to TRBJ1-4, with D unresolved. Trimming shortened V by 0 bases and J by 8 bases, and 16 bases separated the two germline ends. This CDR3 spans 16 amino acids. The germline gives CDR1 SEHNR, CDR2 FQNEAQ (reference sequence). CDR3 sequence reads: CASSLAQGPLGEKLFF. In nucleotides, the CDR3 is TGTGCCAGCAGCTTAGCGCAAGGCCCCTTGGGGGAAAAACTGTTTTTT.

CDR3 amino acids: CASSLGGPKQYF. CDR3 coding DNA: TGTGCCAGCAGCTTAGGGGGACCTAAGCAGTACTTC. The chain recombines TRBV7-9 with TRBJ2-7; tentatively, D is TRBD1 or TRBD2 (5 bases each). Germline V gives CDR1 SEHNR, CDR2 FQNEAQ (reference sequence). CDR3 length: 12 residues. V lost 1 base, J lost 8 bases, and 9 bases lay in between.

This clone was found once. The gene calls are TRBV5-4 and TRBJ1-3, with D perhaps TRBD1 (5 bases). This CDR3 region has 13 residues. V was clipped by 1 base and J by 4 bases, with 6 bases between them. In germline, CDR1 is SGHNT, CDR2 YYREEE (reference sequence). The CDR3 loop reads CASSLPGGNTIYF. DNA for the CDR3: TGTGCCAGCAGCTTGCCAGGGGGAAACACCATATATTTT.

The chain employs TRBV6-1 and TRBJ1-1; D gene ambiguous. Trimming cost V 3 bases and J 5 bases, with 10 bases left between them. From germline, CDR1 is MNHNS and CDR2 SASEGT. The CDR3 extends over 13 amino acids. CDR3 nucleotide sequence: TGTGCCAGCAGTGAGAGGCGGCGTACTGAAGCTTTCTTT. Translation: CASSERRRTEAFF.

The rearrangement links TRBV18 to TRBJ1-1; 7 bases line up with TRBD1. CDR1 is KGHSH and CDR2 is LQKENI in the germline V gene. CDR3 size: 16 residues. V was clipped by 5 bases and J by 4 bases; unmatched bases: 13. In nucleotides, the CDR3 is TGTGCCAGCTCAAAGGAGGGGGCGTTTATCGGCACTGAAGCTTTCTTT. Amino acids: CASSKEGAFIGTEAFF. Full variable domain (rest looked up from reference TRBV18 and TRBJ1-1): NAGVMQNPRHLVRRRGQEARLRCSPMKGHSHVYWYRQLPEEGLKFMVYLQKENIIDESGMPKERFSAEFPKEGPSILRIQQVVRGDSAAYFCASSKEGAFIGTEAFFGQGTRLTVV.

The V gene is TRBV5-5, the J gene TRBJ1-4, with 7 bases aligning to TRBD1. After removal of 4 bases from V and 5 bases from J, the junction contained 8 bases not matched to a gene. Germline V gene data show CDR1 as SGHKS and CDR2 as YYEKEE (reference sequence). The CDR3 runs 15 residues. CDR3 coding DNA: TGTGCCAGCAGCCCGGACGGGACAGTGAATGAAAAACTGTTTTTT. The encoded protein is CASSPDGTVNEKLFF.

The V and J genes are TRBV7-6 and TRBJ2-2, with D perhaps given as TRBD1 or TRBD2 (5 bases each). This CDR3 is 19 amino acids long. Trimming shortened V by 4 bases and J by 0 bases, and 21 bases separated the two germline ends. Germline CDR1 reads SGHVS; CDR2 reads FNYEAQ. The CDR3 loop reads CASSSLSAWDPTNTGELFF. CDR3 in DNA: TGTGCCAGCAGCTCCCTCTCCGCCTGGGACCCAACGAACACCGGGGAGCTGTTTTTT.

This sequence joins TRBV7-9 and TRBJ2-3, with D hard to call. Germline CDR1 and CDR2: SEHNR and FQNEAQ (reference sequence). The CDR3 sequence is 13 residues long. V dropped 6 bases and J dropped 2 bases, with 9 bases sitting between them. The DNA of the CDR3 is TGTGCCAGCAGGGGCTTCGTCACAGATACGCAGTATTTT. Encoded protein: CASRGFVTDTQYF.

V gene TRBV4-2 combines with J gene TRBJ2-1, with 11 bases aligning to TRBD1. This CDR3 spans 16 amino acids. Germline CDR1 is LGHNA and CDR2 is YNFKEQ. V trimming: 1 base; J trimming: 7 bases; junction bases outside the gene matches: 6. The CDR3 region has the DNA TGTGCCAGCAGCCAAGTGGGACAGGGGGGCCGGAATGAGCAGTTCTTC. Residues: CASSQVGQGGRNEQFF.

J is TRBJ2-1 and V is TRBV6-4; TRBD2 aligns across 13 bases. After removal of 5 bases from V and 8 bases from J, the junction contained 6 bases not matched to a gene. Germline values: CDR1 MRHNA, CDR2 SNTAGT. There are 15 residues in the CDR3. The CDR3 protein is CASSPGTSGTDEQFF. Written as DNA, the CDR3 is TGTGCCAGCAGTCCCGGGACTAGCGGGACGGATGAGCAGTTCTTC.

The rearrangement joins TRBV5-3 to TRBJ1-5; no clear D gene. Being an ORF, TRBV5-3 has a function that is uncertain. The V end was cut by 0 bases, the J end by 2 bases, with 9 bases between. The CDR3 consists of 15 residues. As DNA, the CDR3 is TGTGCCAGAAGCTTGGAGTTAGAAGGCAATCAGCCCCAGCATTTT. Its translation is CARSLELEGNQPQHF.

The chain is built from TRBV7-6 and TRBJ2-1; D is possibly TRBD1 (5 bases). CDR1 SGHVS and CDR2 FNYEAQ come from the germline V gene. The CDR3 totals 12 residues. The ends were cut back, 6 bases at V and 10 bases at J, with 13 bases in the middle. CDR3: CASRQDHGEQFF. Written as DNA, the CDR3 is TGTGCCAGCAGACAGGACCATGGCGAGCAGTTCTTC.

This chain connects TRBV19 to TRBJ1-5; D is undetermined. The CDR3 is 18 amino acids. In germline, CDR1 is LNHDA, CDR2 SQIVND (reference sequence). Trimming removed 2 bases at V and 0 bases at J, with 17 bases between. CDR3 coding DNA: TGTGCCAGTAGTATACCCAAGAGGGCAGTGTATAGCAATCAGCCCCAGCATTTT. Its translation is CASSIPKRAVYSNQPQHF.

The CDR3 sequence is CASSTPVGEAFF. CDR3 in DNA: TGTGCCAGTAGTACCCCTGTGGGGGAAGCTTTCTTT. The V and J genes are TRBV19 and TRBJ1-1; D call uncertain. Germline CDR1 is LNHDA and CDR2 is SQIVND (reference sequence). The CDR3 consists of 12 residues. Trimming took 4 bases from V and 8 from J, leaving 11 bases between them.

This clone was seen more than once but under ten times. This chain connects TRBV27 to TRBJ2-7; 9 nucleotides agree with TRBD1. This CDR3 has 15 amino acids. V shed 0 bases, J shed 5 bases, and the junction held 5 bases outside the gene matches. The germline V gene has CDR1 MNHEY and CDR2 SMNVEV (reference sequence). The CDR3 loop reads CASSLSTGGRNEQYF. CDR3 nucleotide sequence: TGTGCCAGCAGTTTATCTACAGGGGGCAGGAACGAGCAGTACTTC.

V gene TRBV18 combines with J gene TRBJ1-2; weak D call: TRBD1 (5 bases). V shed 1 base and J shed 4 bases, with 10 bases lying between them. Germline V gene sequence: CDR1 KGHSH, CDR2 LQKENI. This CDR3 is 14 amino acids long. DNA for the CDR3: TGTGCCAGCTCACCACTCTCAGACAGCTATGGCTACACCTTC. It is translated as CASSPLSDSYGYTF.

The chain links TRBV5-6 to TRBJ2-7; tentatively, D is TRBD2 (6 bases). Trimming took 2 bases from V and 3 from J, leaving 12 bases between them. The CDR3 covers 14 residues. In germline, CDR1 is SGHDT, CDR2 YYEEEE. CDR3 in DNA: TGTGCCAGCAGCTTAAATGGAGGGGACTACGAGCAGTACTTC. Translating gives CASSLNGGDYEQYF.

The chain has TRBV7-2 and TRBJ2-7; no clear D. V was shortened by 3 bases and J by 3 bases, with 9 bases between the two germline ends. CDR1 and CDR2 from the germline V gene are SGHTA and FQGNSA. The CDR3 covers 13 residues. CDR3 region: CASSLNTYYEQYF. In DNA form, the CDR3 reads TGTGCCAGCAGCTTGAACACATACTACGAGCAGTACTTC.

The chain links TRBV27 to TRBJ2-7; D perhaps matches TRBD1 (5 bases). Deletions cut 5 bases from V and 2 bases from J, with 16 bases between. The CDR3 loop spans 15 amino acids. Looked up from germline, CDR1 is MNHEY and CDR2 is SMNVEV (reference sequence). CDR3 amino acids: CASSPSQGRAYEQYF. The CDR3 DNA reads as TGTGCCAGCAGTCCCAGCCAGGGTAGGGCCTACGAGCAGTACTTC.